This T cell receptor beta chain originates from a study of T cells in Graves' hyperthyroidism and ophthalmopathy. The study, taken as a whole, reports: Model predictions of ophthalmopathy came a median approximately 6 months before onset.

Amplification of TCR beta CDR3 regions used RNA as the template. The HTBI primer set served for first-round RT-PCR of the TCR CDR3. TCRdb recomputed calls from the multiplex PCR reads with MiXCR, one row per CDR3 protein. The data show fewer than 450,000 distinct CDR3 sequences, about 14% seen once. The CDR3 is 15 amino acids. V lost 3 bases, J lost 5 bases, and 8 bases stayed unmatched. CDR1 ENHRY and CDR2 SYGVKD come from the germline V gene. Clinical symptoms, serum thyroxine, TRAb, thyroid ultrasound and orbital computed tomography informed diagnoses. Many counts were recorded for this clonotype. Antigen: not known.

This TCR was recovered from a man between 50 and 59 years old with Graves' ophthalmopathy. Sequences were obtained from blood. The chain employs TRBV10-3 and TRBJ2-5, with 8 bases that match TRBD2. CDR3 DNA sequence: TGTGCCATCAGTGATCCGAGCGGGAGTCGGGAGACCCAGTACTTC. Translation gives CAISDPSGSRETQYF.